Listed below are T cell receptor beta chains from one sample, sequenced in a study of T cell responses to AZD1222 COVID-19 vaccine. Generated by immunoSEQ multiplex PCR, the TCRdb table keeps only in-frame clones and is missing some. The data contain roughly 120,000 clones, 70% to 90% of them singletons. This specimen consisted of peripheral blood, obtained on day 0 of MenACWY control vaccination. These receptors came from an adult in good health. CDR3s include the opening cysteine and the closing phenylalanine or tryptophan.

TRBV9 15 CASSVGPSGNNEQFF
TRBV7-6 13 CASSSYRNYGYTF
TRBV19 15 CASSTHQGGTYEQYF
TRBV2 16 CASSEDRGGGKNIQYF
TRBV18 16 CASSPGQAGSNQPQHF
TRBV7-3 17 CASSLLGGTGNTGELFF
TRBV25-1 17 CASSEIAGTSPRNEQFF
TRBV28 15 CASSLAGQGGEKLFF
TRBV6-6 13 CARSRDRGSPLHF
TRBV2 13 CASTRQVPQPQHF
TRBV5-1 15 CASSSTGALNEKLFF
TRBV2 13 CASSDQRNQPQHF
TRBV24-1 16 CATSDWTSGGRNEQFF
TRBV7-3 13 CASSSNGGTEAFF
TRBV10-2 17 CASSDFPSGVSSYEQYF
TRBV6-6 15 CASSARGGGNQPQHF
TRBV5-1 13 CASSTGTAIEAFF
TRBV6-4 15 CASSERSSYNSPLHF
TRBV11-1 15 CASSGPGQGSYEQYF
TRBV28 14 CASSFRDLGAEAFF
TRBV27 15 CASSRGGGPGYGYTF
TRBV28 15 CASSPGLYSGNTIYF
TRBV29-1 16 CSVSPGLAGAGDEQFF
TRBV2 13 CASSEYRDETQYF
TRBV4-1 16 CASSQVPSGGGDIQYF
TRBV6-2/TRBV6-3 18 CASSPMTTGIKRAGELFF
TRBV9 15 CASSGRDRVADTQYF
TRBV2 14 CASSRDRGHNEQFF
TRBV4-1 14 CASTQDSRVNEQFF
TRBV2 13 CASSPGHNNEQFF
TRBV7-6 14 CASSPLRGNYGYTF
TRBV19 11 CASRSVYGYTF
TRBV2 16 CASSDGAVGNYSPLHF
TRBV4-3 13 CASSPSGGDTQYF
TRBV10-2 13 CASSEQTNTEAFF
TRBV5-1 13 CASSRDVNSPLHF
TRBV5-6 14 CASSLVSRTGELFF
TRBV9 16 CASSVEVTGGNYGYTF
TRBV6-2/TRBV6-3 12 CASSYYGAEQYF